This TCR delta chain was observed in a study of γδ T cells in repeated Plasmodium falciparum infection (dated by TCRdb to the early 2020s). Study-level background: The natural-infection arm enrolled Malian children exposed to intense seasonal malaria transmission and compared the Malian children with Australian children matched for age and gender. Samples from controlled-infection subjects were taken at baseline, just before selected infections, and 21 days after each infection. The study looked at how repeated Plasmodium falciparum infection shapes the human gammadelta T cell repertoire, using both natural infection in Mali and controlled human malaria infection. Roughly 5 malaria-naive U.S. adults underwent four controlled human malaria infections by bites from P. falciparum NF54-infected Anopheles stephensi mosquitoes over about 600 days. Malian gammadelta TCR repertoires were analysed cross-sectionally in periods with no transmission and longitudinally across episodes of acute febrile malaria.

This clone was seen more than once but under ten times. It has no known antigen specificity. The protein recorded in TCRdb matches a much larger clone and deviates from this DNA's translation at residue 14, suggesting a read error; the protein here is obtained by translating the DNA. Library prep was done by multiplex PCR. Sequencing took place on an Illumina MiSeq. Every sorted gammadelta T cell sample had both its TCR gamma (TRG) and TCR delta (TRD) chains sequenced. The authors' pipeline ran thus. The repertoire analyses drew on clonotype tree plots, the accumulated frequency of the top 20 clonotypes, and diversity index (DI) and D75 metrics. TCRdb called clones anew from the public reads via CATT; matching DNA rows were later pooled. For this entry, the V and J calls and clone size follow TCRdb and not the study's own pipeline. The sample table lists approximately 93,000 delta-chain clones, over 0.9% of them with a count of one. Together, the top ten hold 9% to 10% of the sample.

Vgamma9/Vdelta2+ and Vdelta2-negative gammadelta T cell populations were flow-sorted from peripheral blood mononuclear cells for bulk TCR repertoire analysis. Study-level results and caveats: Repeated controlled infections appeared to drive waves of new clonotype selection in Vdelta2-negative, largely Vdelta1+, gammadelta TCR repertoires. A highly stable polyclonal repertoire over time and infection, with many inter-individual overlapping TCRgamma sequences, was shown by Vgamma9/Vdelta2+ TCR repertoires. Generalizability was limited because the Malian cohort came from a small rural village made up predominantly of one ethnic group. Because the controlled-infection cohort was small, analysis of inter-individual variability in gammadelta T cell responses was limited. Compared with the repertoires of Australian children, the Vdelta2-negative gammadelta TCR repertoires of Malian children appeared more clonally expanded, less diverse and less shared.

The CDR3 runs 20 residues from the cysteine to the phenylalanine. The DNA shown is the 60-base CDR3, in frame from base 1. The germline V gene encodes CDR1 GEAIGNYY and CDR2 EKD. The TCR originated in a pool of human donors (malaria-infected and uninfected, not separated). Sequences were obtained from gamma-delta T cells from blood. This chain is built from TRDV2 and TRDJ3, and 9 bases in between align with TRDD3. Here the J gene was assigned by germline matching of the DNA, as TCRdb has none. The DNA sequence is as follows: TGTGCCTGTGACACCAATCCTGGGGATACGAGCTCCTGGGGCACCCGACAGATGTTTTTC. Protein translation: CACDTNPGDTSSWGTRQMFF.